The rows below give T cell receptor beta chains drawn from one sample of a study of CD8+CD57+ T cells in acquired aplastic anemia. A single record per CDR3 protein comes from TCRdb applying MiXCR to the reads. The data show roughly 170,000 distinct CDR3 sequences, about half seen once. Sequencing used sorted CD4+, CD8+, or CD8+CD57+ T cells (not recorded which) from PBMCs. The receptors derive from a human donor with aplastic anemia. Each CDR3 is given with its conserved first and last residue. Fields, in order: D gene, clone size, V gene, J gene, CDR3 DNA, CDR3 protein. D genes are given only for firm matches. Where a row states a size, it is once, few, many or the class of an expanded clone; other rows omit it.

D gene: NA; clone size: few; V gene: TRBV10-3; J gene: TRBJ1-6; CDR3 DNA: TGTGCCATCAGTGAGAGGGGTAATTCACCCCTCCACTTT; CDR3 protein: CAISERGNSPLHF
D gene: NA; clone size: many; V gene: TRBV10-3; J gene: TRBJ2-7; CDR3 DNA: TGTGCCATCAGTGAGTCGAATCTGGAAGGACTTTACGAGCAGTACTTC; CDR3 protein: CAISESNLEGLYEQYF
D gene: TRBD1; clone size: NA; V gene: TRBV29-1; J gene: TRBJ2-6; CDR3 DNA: TGCCAGCAGTTGACAGGGGATACTGGGGCCAACGTCCTGACTTTC; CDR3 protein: CQQLTGDTGANVLTF
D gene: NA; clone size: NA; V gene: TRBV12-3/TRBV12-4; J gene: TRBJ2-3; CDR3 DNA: TGTGCCAGCACCTACCGCAGGGGCACAGATACGCAGTATTTT; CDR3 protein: CASTYRRGTDTQYF
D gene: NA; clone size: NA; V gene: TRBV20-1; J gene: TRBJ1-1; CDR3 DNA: TGCAGTGCTAGAGTCTCGGGTTTCATGAACACTGAAGCTTTCTTT; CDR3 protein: CSARVSGFMNTEAFF
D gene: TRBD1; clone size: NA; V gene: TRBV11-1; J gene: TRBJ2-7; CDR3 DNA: TGTGCCAGCAGCGACGACCCGGGACAGACGACCTACGAGCAGTACTTC; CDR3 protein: CASSDDPGQTTYEQYF
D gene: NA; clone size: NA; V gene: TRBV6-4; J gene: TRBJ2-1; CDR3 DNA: TGTGCCAGCAGTGACGTCACGCTAATCTACAATGAGCAGTTCTTC; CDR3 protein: CASSDVTLIYNEQFF
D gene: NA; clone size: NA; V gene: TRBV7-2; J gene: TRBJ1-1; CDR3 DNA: TGTGCCAGCAGCTTAGATCGGGCAATGACTGAAGCTTTCTTT; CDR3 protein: CASSLDRAMTEAFF
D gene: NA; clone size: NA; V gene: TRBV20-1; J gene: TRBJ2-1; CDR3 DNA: TGCAGTGCTAGACTAGTCGATGAGCAGTTCTTC; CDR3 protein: CSARLVDEQFF
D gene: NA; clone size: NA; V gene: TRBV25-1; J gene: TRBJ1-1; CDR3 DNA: TGTGCCAGCAGTGAATTAGGAGCCGCAGCCGAAGCTTTCTTT; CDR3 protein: CASSELGAAAEAFF
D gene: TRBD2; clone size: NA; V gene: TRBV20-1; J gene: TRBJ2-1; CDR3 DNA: TGCAGTGCTAGTCGGCTAGCGGGAAGTGGGGGCGGCTCCTACAATGAGCAGTTCTTC; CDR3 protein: CSASRLAGSGGGSYNEQFF
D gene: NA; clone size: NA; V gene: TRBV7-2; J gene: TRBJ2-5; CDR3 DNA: TGTGCCAGCAGCTCAGGAGAGACCCAGCACTTC; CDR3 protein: CASSSGETQHF
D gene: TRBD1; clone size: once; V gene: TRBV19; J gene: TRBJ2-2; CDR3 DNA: TGTGCCAGTAACGACAGGGGGCGCAGCGGGGAGCTGTTTTTT; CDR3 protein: CASNDRGRSGELFF
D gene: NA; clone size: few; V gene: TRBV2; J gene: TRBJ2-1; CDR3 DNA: TGTGCCAGCAGTGATCGGGGCCATGAGCAGTTCTTC; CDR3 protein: CASSDRGHEQFF
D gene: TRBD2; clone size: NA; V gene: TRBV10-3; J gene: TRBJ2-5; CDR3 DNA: TGTGCCATCAGTGGGACTAGCGGGGGGGCTGACCAAGAGACCCAGTACTTC; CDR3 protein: CAISGTSGGADQETQYF
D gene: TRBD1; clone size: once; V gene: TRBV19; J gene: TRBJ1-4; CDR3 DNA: TGTGCCAGTAGTACAGGGGGCGCCGGGGAAAAACTGTTTTTT; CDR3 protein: CASSTGGAGEKLFF
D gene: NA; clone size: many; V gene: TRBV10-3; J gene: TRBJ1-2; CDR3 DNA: TGTGCCATCAGTGATTTTCAGGGGACCTATGGCTACACCTTC; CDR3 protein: CAISDFQGTYGYTF
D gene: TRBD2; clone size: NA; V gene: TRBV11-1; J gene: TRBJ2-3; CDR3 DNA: TGTGCCAGCAGCTTTGTGGGACTAAACACAGATACGCAGTATTTT; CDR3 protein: CASSFVGLNTDTQYF
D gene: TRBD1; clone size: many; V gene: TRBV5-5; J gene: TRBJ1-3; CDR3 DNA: TGTGCCAGCAGCCGAGGAAGACAGGGGGAAAACACCATATATTTT; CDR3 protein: CASSRGRQGENTIYF
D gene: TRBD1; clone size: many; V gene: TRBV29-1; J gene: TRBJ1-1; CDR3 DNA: TGCAGCGTTCAACCGACAGGGGTGGACACTGAAGCTTTCTTT; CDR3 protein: CSVQPTGVDTEAFF
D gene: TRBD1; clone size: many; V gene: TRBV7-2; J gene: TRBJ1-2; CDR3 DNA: TGTGCCAGCAGCACCCCAGGGGGTCGTAACTATGGCTACACCTTC; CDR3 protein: CASSTPGGRNYGYTF
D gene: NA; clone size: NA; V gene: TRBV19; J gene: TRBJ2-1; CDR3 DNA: TGTGCCAGTAGTATGGGTTACAATGAGCAGTTCTTC; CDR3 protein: CASSMGYNEQFF
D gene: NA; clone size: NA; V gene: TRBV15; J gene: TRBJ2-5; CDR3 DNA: TGTGCCACCAGCAGACAATCTAGCGCCCAAGAGACCCAGTACTTC; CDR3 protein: CATSRQSSAQETQYF
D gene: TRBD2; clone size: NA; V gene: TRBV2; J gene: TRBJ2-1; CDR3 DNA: TGTGCCAGCAGTCTGGTTGGGACTAGCGGCAATGAGCAGTTCTTC; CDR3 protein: CASSLVGTSGNEQFF
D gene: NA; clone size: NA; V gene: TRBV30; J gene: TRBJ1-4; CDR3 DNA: TGTGCCTACGTGGTGGGGTCTAATGAAAAACTGTTTTTT; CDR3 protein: CAYVVGSNEKLFF
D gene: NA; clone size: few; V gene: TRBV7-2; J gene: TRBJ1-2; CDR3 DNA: TGTGCCAGCAGCTTAGAGGCGCTGGGCTACACCTTC; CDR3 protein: CASSLEALGYTF
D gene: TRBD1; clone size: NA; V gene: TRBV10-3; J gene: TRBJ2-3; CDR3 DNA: TGTGCCATCAGCGCCGACAGGGTGATAGATACGCAGTATTTT; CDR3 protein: CAISADRVIDTQYF
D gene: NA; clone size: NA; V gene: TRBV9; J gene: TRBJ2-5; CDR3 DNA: TGTGCCAGCAGCGTAGGGCAGGGGAGGGAGACCCAGTACTTC; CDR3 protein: CASSVGQGRETQYF
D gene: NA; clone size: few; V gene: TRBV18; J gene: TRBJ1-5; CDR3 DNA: TGTGCCAGCTCACCTGGCTGGGCCGCAAATCAGCCCCAGCATTTT; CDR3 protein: CASSPGWAANQPQHF
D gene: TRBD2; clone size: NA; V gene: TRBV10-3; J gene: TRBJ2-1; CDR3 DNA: TGTGCCAGCAGTTACTCGGGTCTAGCGGCGCGCGAGCAGTTCTTC; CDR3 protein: CASSYSGLAAREQFF
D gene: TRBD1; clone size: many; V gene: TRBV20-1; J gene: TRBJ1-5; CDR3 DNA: TGCAGTGCGCACAGGGTAACCCGGACAGGGATGAGCAATCAGCCCCAGCATTTT; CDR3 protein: CSAHRVTRTGMSNQPQHF
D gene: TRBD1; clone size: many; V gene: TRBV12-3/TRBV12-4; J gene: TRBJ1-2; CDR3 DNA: TGTGCCAGCAGCCTCCGGGACAGTAGCTATGGCTACACCTTC; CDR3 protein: CASSLRDSSYGYTF
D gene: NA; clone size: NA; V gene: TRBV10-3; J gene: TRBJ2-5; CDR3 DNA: TGTGCATCGGGCGGGACTGCACAAGAGACCCAGTACTTC; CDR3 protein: CASGGTAQETQYF
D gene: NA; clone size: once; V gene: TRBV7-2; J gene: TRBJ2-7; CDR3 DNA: TGTGCCAGCAGCTTCACGGACTCCCTGCGAGAGCAGTACTTC; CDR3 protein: CASSFTDSLREQYF
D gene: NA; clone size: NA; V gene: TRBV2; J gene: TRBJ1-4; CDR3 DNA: TGTGCCAGCAGAAAAGGGACTAATGAAAAACTGTTTTTT; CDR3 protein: CASRKGTNEKLFF
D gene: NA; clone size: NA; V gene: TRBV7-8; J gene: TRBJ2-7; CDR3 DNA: TGTGCCAGCAGCTTAGCTCCAGGGAGCTCCTACGAGCAGTACTTC; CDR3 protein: CASSLAPGSSYEQYF
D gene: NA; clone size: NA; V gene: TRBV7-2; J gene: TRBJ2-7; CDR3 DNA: TGTGCCAGCAGCTTAGCCATCGGGGAGCAGTACTTC; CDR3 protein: CASSLAIGEQYF
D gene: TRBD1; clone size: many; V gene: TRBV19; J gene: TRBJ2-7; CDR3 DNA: TGTGCCAGTACCCCCGGGACAGGGAATCTAGAGCAGTACTTC; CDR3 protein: CASTPGTGNLEQYF
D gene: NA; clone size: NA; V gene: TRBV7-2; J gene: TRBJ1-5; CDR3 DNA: TGTGCCAGCAGCGCTTTTAGCAATCAGCCCCAGCATTTT; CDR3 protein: CASSAFSNQPQHF
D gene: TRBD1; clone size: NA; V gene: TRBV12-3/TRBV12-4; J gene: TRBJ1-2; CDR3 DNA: TGTGCCAGCACCAGGGACAGGGTCGAGGGCTACACCTTC; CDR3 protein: CASTRDRVEGYTF
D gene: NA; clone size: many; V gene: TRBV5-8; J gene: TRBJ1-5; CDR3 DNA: TGTGCCAGCAGCTTGGAGGGCATAAGTTATAGCAATCAGCCCCAGCATTTT; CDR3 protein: CASSLEGISYSNQPQHF
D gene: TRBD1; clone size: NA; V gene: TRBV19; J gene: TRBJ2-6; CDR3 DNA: TGTGCCAGTAGTATAGATCAGGGGGCCCCTACGAACACTGAAGCTTTC; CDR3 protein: CASSIDQGAPTNTEAF
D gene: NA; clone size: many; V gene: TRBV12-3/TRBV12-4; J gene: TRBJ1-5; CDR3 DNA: TGTGCCAGCAGTTTTAATAGCAATCAGCCCCAGCATTTT; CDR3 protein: CASSFNSNQPQHF
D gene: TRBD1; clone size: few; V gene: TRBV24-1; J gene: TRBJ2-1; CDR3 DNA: TGTGCCACCAGTGCTAGGACAGGGTATAATGAGCAGTTCTTC; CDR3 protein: CATSARTGYNEQFF
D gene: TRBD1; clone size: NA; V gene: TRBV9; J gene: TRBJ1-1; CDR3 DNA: TGTGCCAGCACCAGGGGGCAAAGAGACACTGAAGCTTTCTTT; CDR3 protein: CASTRGQRDTEAFF
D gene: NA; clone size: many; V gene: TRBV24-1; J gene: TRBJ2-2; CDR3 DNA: TGTGCCACCAGTAATCGGGGCGGGGAGCTGTTTTTT; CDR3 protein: CATSNRGGELFF
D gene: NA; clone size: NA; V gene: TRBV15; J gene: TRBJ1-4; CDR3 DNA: TGTGCCACCAGCAGAGTAGGGGAAAAACTGTTTTTT; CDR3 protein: CATSRVGEKLFF
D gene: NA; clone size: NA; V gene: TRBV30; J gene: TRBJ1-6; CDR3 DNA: TGTGCCTGGAGTGGGTCCTCCTATAATTCACCCCTCCACTTT; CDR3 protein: CAWSGSSYNSPLHF
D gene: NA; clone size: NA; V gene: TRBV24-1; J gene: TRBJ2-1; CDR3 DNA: TGTGCCACCAGTGATTTGGGGGAGCAGTTCTTC; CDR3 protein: CATSDLGEQFF
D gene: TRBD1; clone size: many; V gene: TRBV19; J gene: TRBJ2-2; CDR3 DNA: TGTGCCATCCACAGGGGGAAGAACACCGGGGAGCTGTTTTTT; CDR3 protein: CAIHRGKNTGELFF
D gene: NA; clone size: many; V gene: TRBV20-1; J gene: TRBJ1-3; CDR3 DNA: TGCAGTGCTAGGGGTCCTGGAAACACCATATATTTT; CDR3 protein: CSARGPGNTIYF
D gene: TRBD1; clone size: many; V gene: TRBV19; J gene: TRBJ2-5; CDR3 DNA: TGTGCCAGTAGTATTAACAGGGGCGAGACCCAGTACTTC; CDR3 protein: CASSINRGETQYF
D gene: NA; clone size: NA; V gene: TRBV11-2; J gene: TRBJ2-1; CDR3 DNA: TGTGCCAGCAGCTTAGAGGGGGGCTCCTACAATGAGCAGTTCTTC; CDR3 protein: CASSLEGGSYNEQFF
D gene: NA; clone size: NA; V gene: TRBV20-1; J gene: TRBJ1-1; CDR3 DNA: TGCAGCGCGAGGGGGGGCCTGAACACTGAAGCTTTCTTT; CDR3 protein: CSARGGLNTEAFF
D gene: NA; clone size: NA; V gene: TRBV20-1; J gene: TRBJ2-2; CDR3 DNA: TGCAGTACCGGGACAGCGAACACCGGGGGGCTGTTTTTT; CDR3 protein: CSTGTANTGGLFF